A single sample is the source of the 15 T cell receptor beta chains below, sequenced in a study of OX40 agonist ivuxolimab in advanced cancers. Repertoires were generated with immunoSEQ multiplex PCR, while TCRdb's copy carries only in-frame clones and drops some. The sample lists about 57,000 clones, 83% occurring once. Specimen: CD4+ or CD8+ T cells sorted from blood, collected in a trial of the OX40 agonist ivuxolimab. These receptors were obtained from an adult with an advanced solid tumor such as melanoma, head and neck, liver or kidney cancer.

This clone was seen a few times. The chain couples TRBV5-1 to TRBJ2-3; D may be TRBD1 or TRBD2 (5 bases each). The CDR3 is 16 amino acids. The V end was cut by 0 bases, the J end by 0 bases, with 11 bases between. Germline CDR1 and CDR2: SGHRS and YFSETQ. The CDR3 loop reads CASSLVGTDSTDTQYF. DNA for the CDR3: TGCGCCAGCAGCTTGGTCGGGACCGATAGCACAGATACGCAGTATTTT. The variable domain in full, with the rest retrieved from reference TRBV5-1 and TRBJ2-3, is KAGVTQTPRYLIKTRGQQVTLSCSPISGHRSVSWYQQTPGQGLQFLFEYFSETQRNKGNFPGRFSGRQFSNSRSEMNVSTLELGDSALYLCASSLVGTDSTDTQYFGPGTRLTVL.

This CDR3 reads CASSPYLAGEETQYF. CDR3 coding DNA: TGCGCCAGCAGCCCCTATCTAGCGGGAGAAGAGACCCAGTACTTC. This chain uses TRBV4-1 with TRBJ2-5, with TRBD2 matching over 10 bases. The CDR3 is 15 amino acids. V shed 4 bases, J shed 3 bases, and the junction held 5 bases outside the gene matches. Germline lookup yields CDR1 MGHRA and CDR2 YSYEKL.

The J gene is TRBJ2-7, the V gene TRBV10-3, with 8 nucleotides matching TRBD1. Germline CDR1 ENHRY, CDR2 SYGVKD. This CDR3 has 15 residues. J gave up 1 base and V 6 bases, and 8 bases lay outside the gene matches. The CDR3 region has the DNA TGTGCCATCAGGGCCGGACAGGGTGGGTCCTACGAGCAGTACTTC. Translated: CAIRAGQGGSYEQYF.

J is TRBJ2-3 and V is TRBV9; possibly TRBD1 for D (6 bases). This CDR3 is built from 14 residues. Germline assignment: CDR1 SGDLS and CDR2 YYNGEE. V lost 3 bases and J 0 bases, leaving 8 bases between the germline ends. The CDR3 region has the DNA TGTGCCAGCAGCGGGACAGCTAGCACAGATACGCAGTATTTT. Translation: CASSGTASTDTQYF. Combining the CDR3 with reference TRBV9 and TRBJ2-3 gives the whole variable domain DSGVTQTPKHLITATGQRVTLRCSPRSGDLSVYWYQQSLDQGLQFLIQYYNGEERAKGNILERFSAQQFPDLHSELNLSSLELGDSALYFCASSGTASTDTQYFGPGTRLTVL.

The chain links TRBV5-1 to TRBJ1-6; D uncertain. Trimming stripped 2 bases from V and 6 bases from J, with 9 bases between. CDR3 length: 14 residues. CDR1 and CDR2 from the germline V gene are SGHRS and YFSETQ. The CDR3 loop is CASSLMQSNSPLHF. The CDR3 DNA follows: TGCGCCAGCAGCTTAATGCAGAGTAATTCACCCCTCCACTTT.

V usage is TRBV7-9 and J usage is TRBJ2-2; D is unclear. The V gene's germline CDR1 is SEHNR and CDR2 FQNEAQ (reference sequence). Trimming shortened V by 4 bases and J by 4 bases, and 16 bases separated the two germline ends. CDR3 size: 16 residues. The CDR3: CASSSLGWAVTGELFF. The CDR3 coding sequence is TGTGCCAGCAGCTCCCTCGGCTGGGCGGTCACCGGGGAGCTGTTTTTT.

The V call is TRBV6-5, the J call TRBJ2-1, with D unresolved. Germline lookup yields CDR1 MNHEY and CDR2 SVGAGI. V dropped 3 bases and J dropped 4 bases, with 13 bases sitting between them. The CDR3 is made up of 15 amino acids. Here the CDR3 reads CASSYAMQAYNEQFF. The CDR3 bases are TGTGCCAGCAGTTATGCTATGCAGGCTTACAATGAGCAGTTCTTC.

The CDR3 DNA reads TGTGCCAGTACGGGAGCGGGAGTTGTATTGGATCAGTACTTC. Protein sequence: CASTGAGVVLDQYF. The gene calls are TRBV19 and TRBJ2-4, with 8 bases fitting TRBD2. CDR1 is LNHDA and CDR2 is SQIVND in the germline V gene (reference sequence). Trimming cost V 7 bases and J 12 bases; bases outside gene matches: 14. The CDR3 totals 14 residues.

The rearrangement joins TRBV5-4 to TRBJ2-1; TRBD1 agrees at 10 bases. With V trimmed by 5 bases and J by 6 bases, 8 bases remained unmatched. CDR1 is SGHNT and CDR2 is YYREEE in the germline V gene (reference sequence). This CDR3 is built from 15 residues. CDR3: CASRAGTGAVNEQFF. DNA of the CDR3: TGTGCCAGCAGGGCCGGGACAGGGGCGGTCAATGAGCAGTTCTTC.

CDR3 nucleotide sequence: TGTGCCAGCAAATTACTAGCGGGTGCCTCCTACGAGCAGTACTTC. Translation gives CASKLLAGASYEQYF. V gene TRBV27 combines with J gene TRBJ2-7; 9 nucleotides line up with TRBD2. Germline V gene data show CDR1 as MNHEY and CDR2 as SMNVEV (reference sequence). Losses at the gene ends were 7 bases for V and 0 bases for J; bases not matched to a gene: 7. There are 15 residues in the CDR3.

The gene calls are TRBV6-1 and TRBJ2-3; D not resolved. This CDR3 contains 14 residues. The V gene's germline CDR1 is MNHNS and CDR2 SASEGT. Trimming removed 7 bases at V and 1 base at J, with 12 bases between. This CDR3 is CASNLGFRTDTQYF. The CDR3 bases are TGTGCCAGCAATCTCGGATTTCGCACAGATACGCAGTATTTT.

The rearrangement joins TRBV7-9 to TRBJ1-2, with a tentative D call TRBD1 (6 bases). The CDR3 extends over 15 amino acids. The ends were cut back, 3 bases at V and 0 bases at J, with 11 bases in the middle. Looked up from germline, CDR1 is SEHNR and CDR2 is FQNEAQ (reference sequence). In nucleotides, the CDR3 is TGTGCCAGCAGCTTCGGGGACACAGCTAACTATGGCTACACCTTC. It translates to CASSFGDTANYGYTF.

CDR3 loop: CAWSVISGSTDTQYF. The CDR3 nucleotides are TGTGCCTGGAGTGTAATCAGCGGGAGCACAGATACGCAGTATTTT. The rearrangement uses TRBV30 and TRBJ2-3; weak D call: TRBD2 (6 bases). V was cut by 0 bases and J by 0 bases, with 10 bases left in between. Germline V gene sequence: CDR1 GTSNPN, CDR2 SVGIG (reference sequence). The CDR3 runs 15 residues.

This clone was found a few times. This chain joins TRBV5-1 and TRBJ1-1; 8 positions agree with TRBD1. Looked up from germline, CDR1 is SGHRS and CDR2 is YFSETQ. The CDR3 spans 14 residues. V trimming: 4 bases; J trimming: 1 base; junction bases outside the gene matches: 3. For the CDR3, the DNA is TGCGCCAGCAGCATGGGACAGGCGAACACTGAAGCTTTCTTT. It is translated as CASSMGQANTEAFF.

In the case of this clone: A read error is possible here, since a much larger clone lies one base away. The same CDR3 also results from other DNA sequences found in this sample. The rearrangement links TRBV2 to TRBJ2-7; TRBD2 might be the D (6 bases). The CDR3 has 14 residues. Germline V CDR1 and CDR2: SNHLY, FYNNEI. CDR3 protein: CASSEVGGADEQYF. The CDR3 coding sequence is TGTGCCAGCAGTGAAGTAGGAGGGGCCGACGAGCAGTACTTT.